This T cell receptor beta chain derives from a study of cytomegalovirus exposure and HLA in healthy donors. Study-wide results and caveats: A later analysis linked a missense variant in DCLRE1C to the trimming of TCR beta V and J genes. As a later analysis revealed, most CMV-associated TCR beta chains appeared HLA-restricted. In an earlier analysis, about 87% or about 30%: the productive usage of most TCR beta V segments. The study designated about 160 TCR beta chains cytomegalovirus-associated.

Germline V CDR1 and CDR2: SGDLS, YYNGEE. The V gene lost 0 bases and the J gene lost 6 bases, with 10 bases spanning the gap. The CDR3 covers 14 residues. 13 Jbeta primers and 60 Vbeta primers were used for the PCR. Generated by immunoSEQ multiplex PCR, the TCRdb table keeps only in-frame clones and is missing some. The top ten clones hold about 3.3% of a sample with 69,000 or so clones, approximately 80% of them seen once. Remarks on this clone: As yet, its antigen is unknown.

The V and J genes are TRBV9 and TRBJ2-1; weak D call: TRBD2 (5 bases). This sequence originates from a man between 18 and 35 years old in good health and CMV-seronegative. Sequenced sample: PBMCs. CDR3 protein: CASSVVPTSNEQFF. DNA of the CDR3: TGTGCCAGCAGCGTAGTCCCTACTAGCAATGAGCAGTTCTTC.